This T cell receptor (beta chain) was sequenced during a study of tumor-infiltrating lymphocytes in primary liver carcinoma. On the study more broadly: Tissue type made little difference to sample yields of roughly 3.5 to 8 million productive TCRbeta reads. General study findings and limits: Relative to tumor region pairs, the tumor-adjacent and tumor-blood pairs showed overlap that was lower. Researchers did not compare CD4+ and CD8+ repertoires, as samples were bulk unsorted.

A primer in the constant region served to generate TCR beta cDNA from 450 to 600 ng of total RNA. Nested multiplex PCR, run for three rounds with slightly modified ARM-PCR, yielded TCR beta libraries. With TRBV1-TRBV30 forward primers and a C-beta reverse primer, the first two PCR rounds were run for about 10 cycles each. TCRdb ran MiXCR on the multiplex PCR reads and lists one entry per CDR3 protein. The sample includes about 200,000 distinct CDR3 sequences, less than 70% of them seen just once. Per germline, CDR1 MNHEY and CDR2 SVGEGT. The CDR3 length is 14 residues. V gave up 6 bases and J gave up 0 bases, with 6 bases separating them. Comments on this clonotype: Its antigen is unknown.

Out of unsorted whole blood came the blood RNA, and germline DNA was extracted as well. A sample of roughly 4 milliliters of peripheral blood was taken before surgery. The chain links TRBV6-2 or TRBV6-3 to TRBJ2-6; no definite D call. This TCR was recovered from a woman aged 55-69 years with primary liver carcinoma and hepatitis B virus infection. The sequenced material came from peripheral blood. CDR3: CASRDLSGANVLTF. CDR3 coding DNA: TGTGCCAGCAGGGACCTCTCTGGGGCCAACGTCCTGACTTTC.